The 12 T cell receptor beta chains given below trace back to one sample, sequenced in a study of T-cell reconstitution after alpha-beta-depleted transplantation in children. TCRbeta library construction was performed incorporating unique molecular identifiers. One entry per CDR3 protein, called by TCRdb with MiXCR from the PCR reads. The sample records more than 75,000 distinct CDR3 sequences, less than 25% being singletons. The sequencing used PBMCs, collected before TCRalphabeta/CD19-depleted stem cell transplant. These receptors originate from a boy aged 2-9 years with acute lymphoblastic leukemia, due to receive a stem cell transplant.

The V and J genes are TRBV5-1 and TRBJ1-5, with D tentatively TRBD1 (6 bases). This CDR3 has 15 residues. Germline CDR1 SGHRS, CDR2 YFSETQ. V was shortened by 0 bases and J by 6 bases, with 13 bases between the two germline ends. Here the CDR3 DNA reads TGCGCCAGCAGCTTGGTGGCAGGGGTGGGTCAGCCCCAGCATTTT. Amino acids: CASSLVAGVGQPQHF.

This clonotype was seen a few times. The genes are TRBV29-1 and TRBJ2-6; TRBD1 is a possible D gene (6 bases). Trimming took off 6 bases at V and 2 bases at J, with 8 bases between the two ends. This CDR3 has 13 residues. The germline V gene encodes CDR1 SQVTM and CDR2 ANQGSEA. The CDR3: CSVQGAGANVLTF. The CDR3 DNA reads as TGCAGCGTACAGGGTGCTGGGGCCAACGTCCTGACTTTC. The full variable domain, with the rest looked up from reference TRBV29-1 and TRBJ2-6, is SAVISQKPSRDICQRGTSLTIQCQVDSQVTMMFWYRQQPGQSLTLIATANQGSEATYESGFVIDKFPISRPNLTFSTLTVSNMSPEDSSIYLCSVQGAGANVLTFGAGSRLTVL.

The chain carries TRBV5-1 and TRBJ1-5; D not certain. This CDR3 has 13 residues. From germline, CDR1 is SGHRS and CDR2 YFSETQ. V lost 5 bases and J 7 bases, leaving 13 bases between the germline ends. The CDR3 nucleotides read TGCGCCAGCAGGGTGGACCCCCAACAGCCCCAGCATTTT. This gives the protein CASRVDPQQPQHF. Full variable domain (missing parts from reference TRBV5-1 and TRBJ1-5): KAGVTQTPRYLIKTRGQQVTLSCSPISGHRSVSWYQQTPGQGLQFLFEYFSETQRNKGNFPGRFSGRQFSNSRSEMNVSTLELGDSALYLCASRVDPQQPQHFGDGTRLSIL.

Only a few counts were recorded for this clonotype. The V call is TRBV27, the J call TRBJ2-7, with TRBD1 identical over 7 bases. The CDR3 sequence is 15 residues long. The germline V gene has CDR1 MNHEY and CDR2 SMNVEV (reference sequence). Trimming removed 5 bases from V and 0 bases from J; junction bases left unmatched: 7. The CDR3 loop is CASSPGGRFSYEQYF. CDR3 nucleotide sequence: TGTGCCAGCAGTCCAGGGGGACGCTTCTCCTACGAGCAGTACTTC.

The chain uses TRBV30 and TRBJ2-7, with 9 bases identical to TRBD1. The germline V gene has CDR1 GTSNPN and CDR2 SVGIG (reference sequence). V was clipped by 2 bases and J by 3 bases; unmatched bases: 11. The CDR3 runs 16 residues. The CDR3 coding sequence is TGTGCCTGGAGTTCCCCAGGACAGGGGAATTTCTACGAGCAGTACTTC. This translates into CAWSSPGQGNFYEQYF.

This clonotype was detected ten times or more. J is TRBJ1-2 and V is TRBV9; D possibly corresponds to TRBD1 (6 bases). The CDR3 is 15 residues long. V lost 0 bases to trimming and J lost 3 bases, with 12 bases between them. In germline, CDR1 is SGDLS, CDR2 YYNGEE. DNA of the CDR3: TGTGCCAGCAGCGTAGAGGGGGTACCCGACTATGGCTACACCTTC. Its translation: CASSVEGVPDYGYTF.

The chain links TRBV18 to TRBJ2-3; D remains unclear. Trimming pared 2 bases from V and 7 bases from J, leaving 13 bases between. The CDR3 extends over 14 amino acids. Germline V gives CDR1 KGHSH, CDR2 LQKENI. CDR3 DNA sequence: TGTGCCAGCTCACCAAACTGGGCGTTGAATACGCAGTATTTT. Residues: CASSPNWALNTQYF.

This chain connects TRBV6-5 to TRBJ2-3; a possible D gene is TRBD2 (6 bases). This CDR3 has 13 residues. Germline lookup yields CDR1 MNHEY and CDR2 SVGAGI. V lost 0 bases to trimming and J lost 5 bases, with 6 bases between them. The CDR3 protein is CASSYSEGDTQYF. The CDR3 DNA sequence: TGTGCCAGCAGTTACTCGGAGGGAGATACGCAGTATTTT.

V is TRBV24-1 and J is TRBJ1-4; 7 nucleotides line up with TRBD1. Germline trimming cut 4 bases from V and 8 bases from J; bases unmatched to any gene: 9. The CDR3 is made up of 15 amino acids. Germline V gives CDR1 KGHDR, CDR2 SFDVKD. The CDR3 bases are TGTGCCACCAGTGACTCCGGGACAGTGAGAGAAAAACTGTTTTTT. Residues: CATSDSGTVREKLFF.

This clonotype was counted only a few times. CDR3 nucleotides: TGCGCCAGCAGCGGGATCAACTACAATGAGCAGTTCTTC. Translated, it gives CASSGINYNEQFF. V is TRBV10-1 and J is TRBJ2-1, with D possibly matching TRBD2 (5 bases). The CDR3 extends over 13 amino acids. Trimming stripped 6 bases from V and 3 bases from J, with 9 bases between. CDR1 and CDR2 (germline): WNHNN, SYGVQD (reference sequence).

V usage is TRBV2 and J usage is TRBJ2-3; D may be TRBD2 (6 bases). The CDR3 runs 11 residues. Germline V gene data show CDR1 as SNHLY and CDR2 as FYNNEI. The CDR3 spells CGFTEGNTQYF. DNA of the CDR3: TGTGGGTTCACGGAGGGGAATACGCAGTATTTT.

This clonotype was seen just once. Sequence at one end of the junction differs from germline and may be a read error. The J gene is TRBJ2-2, the V gene TRBV20-1; 10 bases fit TRBD2. This CDR3 is 17 amino acids long. The germline gives CDR1 DFQATT, CDR2 SNEGSKA (reference sequence). Here the CDR3 DNA reads TGCTGTGCTAGAGATCTGAGCGGGAGGGTCAGGAACGGGGAGCTGTTTTTT. This translates into CCARDLSGRVRNGELFF.